This T cell receptor beta chain came from a study of Ad26.COV2.S vaccination and SARS-CoV-2 variants. Described treatment: some 19 received Ad26.COV2.S at low or high dose, single or two shots; several received placebo; per-sample allocation not given. Samples analyzed were those drawn on day 63 after the first vaccine or placebo injection. Boston provided a donor who was an adult aged 18-55 years. The study's findings and limits: Placebo recipients showed lower spike-specific TCR breadth than vaccinees. Comparability of non-spike TCR breadth was observed across vaccine and placebo recipients.

Data came from immunoSEQ multiplex PCR; TCRdb stores just in-frame clones and leaves some out. The sample yields roughly 350,000 clones, roughly 90% seen once. This CDR3 comprises 14 residues. Germline V lookup: CDR1 SNHLY, CDR2 FYNNEI. The V end was cut by 6 bases, the J end by 0 bases, with 10 bases between. As for this clone: The antigen is unknown.

The specimen was peripheral blood, collected in a trial of Ad26.COV2.S vaccine versus placebo. V and J are TRBV2 and TRBJ2-3; D perhaps matches TRBD2 (6 bases). The receptor comes from a person aged 18-65 years who received the Ad26.COV2.S COVID-19 vaccine or a placebo. The CDR3 sequence: CASRPGTSTDTQYF. The CDR3 coding sequence is TGTGCCAGCAGACCCGGGACTAGCACAGATACGCAGTATTTT.